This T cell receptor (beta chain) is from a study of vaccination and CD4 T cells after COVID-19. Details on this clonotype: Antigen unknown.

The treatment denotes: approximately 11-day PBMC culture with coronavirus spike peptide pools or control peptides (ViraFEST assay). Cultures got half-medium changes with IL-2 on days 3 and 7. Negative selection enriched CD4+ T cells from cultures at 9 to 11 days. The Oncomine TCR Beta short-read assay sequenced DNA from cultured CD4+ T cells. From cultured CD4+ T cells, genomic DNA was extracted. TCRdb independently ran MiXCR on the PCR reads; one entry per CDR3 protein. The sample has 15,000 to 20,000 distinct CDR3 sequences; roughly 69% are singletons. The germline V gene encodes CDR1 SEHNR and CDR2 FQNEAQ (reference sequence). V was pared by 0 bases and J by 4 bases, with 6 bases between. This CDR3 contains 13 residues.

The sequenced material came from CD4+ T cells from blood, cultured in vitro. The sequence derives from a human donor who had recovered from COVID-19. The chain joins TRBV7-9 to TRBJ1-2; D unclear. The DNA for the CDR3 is TGTGCCAGCAGCTTAGCAGGCCCCTATGGCTACACCTTC. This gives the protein CASSLAGPYGYTF.